These 22 T cell receptor beta chains were sequenced from one sample in a study of response to subunit inactivated influenza vaccine. MiXCR, applied by TCRdb to the RT-PCR reads, yields one record per CDR3 protein. The sample includes under 850,000 distinct CDR3 sequences, approximately 18% of them seen just once. Sequenced here: PBMCs from blood, sampled more than 4 days after vaccination. The origin of the receptors is a man aged 50 to 59 who received an inactivated influenza vaccine.

V usage is TRBV29-1 and J usage is TRBJ2-3; D is uncertain. Germline V gene data show CDR1 as SQVTM and CDR2 as ANQGSEA. Trimming left V 3 bases short and J 5 bases short, with 15 bases between. CDR3 length equals 14 residues. The CDR3 loop reads CSVEGGRWGDTQYF. CDR3 DNA sequence: TGCAGCGTTGAGGGCGGCCGCTGGGGAGATACGCAGTATTTT.

V gene TRBV29-1 combines with J gene TRBJ2-7; D tentatively reads TRBD1 or TRBD2 (6 bases each). The V end lost 2 bases, the J end lost 5 bases, and 7 bases lay between the germline ends. The CDR3 sequence is 11 residues long. Germline values: CDR1 SQVTM, CDR2 ANQGSEA. The CDR3 loop reads CSVERGDEQYF. The CDR3 DNA reads TGCAGCGTTGAAAGGGGGGACGAGCAGTACTTC.

Written as DNA, the CDR3 is TGTGCCAGCAGAGGATTACAAGGGGAAAAACTGTTTTTT. Translated, it gives CASRGLQGEKLFF. This chain uses TRBV2 with TRBJ1-4; D gene uncertain. V gave up 6 bases and J gave up 8 bases, with 13 bases separating them. This CDR3 contains 13 residues. Germline CDR1 reads SNHLY; CDR2 reads FYNNEI.

This clonotype was observed at least ten times. DNA for the CDR3: TGTGCCAGCAGTCCCAGACTGGGCGAGCAGTTCTTC. This codes for CASSPRLGEQFF. This chain uses TRBV12-3 or TRBV12-4 with TRBJ2-1; D gene uncertain. V lost 5 bases to trimming and J lost 10 bases, with 12 bases between them. CDR3 length: 12 amino acids.

This chain uses TRBV5-1 with TRBJ1-5, with 7 bases aligning to TRBD1. J gave up 4 bases and V 4 bases, and 8 bases lay outside the gene matches. Looked up from germline, CDR1 is SGHRS and CDR2 is YFSETQ. The length of the CDR3 is 15 residues. The CDR3 nucleotides read TGCGCCAGCAGCGCGACAGGGAGCGGTAATCAGCCCCAGCATTTT. Amino acid sequence: CASSATGSGNQPQHF.

This clonotype was picked up a small number of times. This sequence joins TRBV29-1 and TRBJ2-1; 14 nucleotides line up with TRBD2. This CDR3 region has 16 residues. The J segment lost 0 bases and the V segment lost 6 bases, leaving 4 bases of the junction unmatched. Germline lookup yields CDR1 SQVTM and CDR2 ANQGSEA. Written as DNA, the CDR3 is TGCAGCGTCTCCGGGACTAGCGGGAGCTCCTACAATGAGCAGTTCTTC. The encoded protein is CSVSGTSGSSYNEQFF.

This clonotype has just a few counts. V usage is TRBV18 and J usage is TRBJ2-3, with 10 bases aligning to TRBD2. Germline V gives CDR1 KGHSH, CDR2 LQKENI. The CDR3 runs 17 residues. The V gene end was trimmed by 5 bases and the J gene end by 0 bases; junction bases not matched to a gene: 8. The CDR3 DNA is TGTGCCAGCTCAGTGCAAGGACTAGCGGCTAGCACAGATACGCAGTATTTT. It yields the protein CASSVQGLAASTDTQYF.

The J gene is TRBJ2-7, the V gene TRBV28; D might be TRBD1 (5 bases). The CDR3 runs 15 residues. Germline values: CDR1 MDHEN, CDR2 SYDVKM. The ends were cut back, 2 bases at V and 0 bases at J, with 11 bases in the middle. The DNA of the CDR3 is TGTGCCAGCAGTTTACCGCAGGGTACCTCCTACGAGCAGTACTTC. This translates into CASSLPQGTSYEQYF.

This clonotype has a count of ten or more. The chain has TRBV2 and TRBJ1-2; D unresolved. CDR3 length equals 14 residues. Germline assignment: CDR1 SNHLY and CDR2 FYNNEI. Deletions cut 7 bases from V and 3 bases from J, with 15 bases between. CDR3 in DNA: TGTGCCAGCAAGGAGGGATTCTTCGACTATGGCTACACCTTC. Translated: CASKEGFFDYGYTF.

This clonotype came up a few times. CDR3 protein: CASRGGRYSNQPQHF. The CDR3, as DNA: TGTGCCAGCAGGGGGGGCAGATATAGCAATCAGCCCCAGCATTTT. J is TRBJ1-5 and V is TRBV12-3 or TRBV12-4; the D gene is possibly TRBD1 (6 bases). V shed 6 bases and J shed 0 bases, with 12 bases lying between them. The CDR3 is 15 amino acids.

The chain is built from TRBV12-3 or TRBV12-4 and TRBJ1-2; D call uncertain. The CDR3 runs 12 residues. Deletions cut 2 bases from V and 7 bases from J, with 8 bases between. This CDR3 reads CASSLPEAGYTF. The CDR3 DNA reads TGTGCCAGCAGTTTACCCGAGGCTGGCTACACCTTC.

V gene TRBV20-1 combines with J gene TRBJ2-2; 7 bases match TRBD2. The CDR3 is 14 residues long. V lost 3 bases and J lost 5; bases outside the gene matches: 6. Germline CDR1 and CDR2: DFQATT and SNEGSKA (reference sequence). CDR3 nucleotides: TGCAGTGCTAGCGACCAGGGACTAACCGGGGAGCTGTTTTTT. As protein: CSASDQGLTGELFF.

V gene TRBV10-2 combines with J gene TRBJ2-1; D gene uncertain. Trimming stripped 5 bases from V and 0 bases from J, with 11 bases between. Germline-derived CDR1 and CDR2 are WSHSY and SAAADI. This CDR3 spans 15 amino acids. CDR3 nucleotide sequence: TGCGCCAGCAGTAAACTCGGAAGCTCCTACAATGAGCAGTTCTTC. Protein product: CASSKLGSSYNEQFF.

This rearrangement joins TRBV5-1 to TRBJ1-1, with TRBD1 matching 9 bases. The V gene's germline CDR1 is SGHRS and CDR2 YFSETQ. V shed 4 bases, J shed 0 bases, and the junction held 10 bases outside the gene matches. This CDR3 region has 17 residues. As DNA, the CDR3 is TGCGCCAGCAGCAGGACCGGGACAGGGACCGTGAACACTGAAGCTTTCTTT. It is translated as CASSRTGTGTVNTEAFF. The whole variable domain, remainder taken from reference TRBV5-1 and TRBJ1-1, is KAGVTQTPRYLIKTRGQQVTLSCSPISGHRSVSWYQQTPGQGLQFLFEYFSETQRNKGNFPGRFSGRQFSNSRSEMNVSTLELGDSALYLCASSRTGTGTVNTEAFFGQGTRLTVV.

The V call is TRBV6-2 or TRBV6-3, the J call TRBJ2-6, with D unclear. Germline V gene data show CDR1 as MNHEY and CDR2 as SVGEGT. The ends were cut back, 6 bases at V and 0 bases at J, with 6 bases in the middle. The CDR3 runs to 14 residues. The chain's CDR3 is CASRQISGANVLTF. Here the CDR3 DNA reads TGTGCCAGCAGGCAAATCTCTGGGGCCAACGTCCTGACTTTC.

The chain has TRBV27 and TRBJ2-7; TRBD1 matches at 8 bases. CDR3 size: 14 residues. CDR1 and CDR2 (germline): MNHEY, SMNVEV (reference sequence). The V segment lost 6 bases and the J segment 3 bases; nucleotides outside the gene matches: 7. The CDR3 sequence is CASRGTGRGYEQYF. The CDR3 DNA is TGTGCCAGCAGGGGGACAGGAAGAGGCTACGAGCAGTACTTC.

The sample holds a few counts of this clonotype. The V and J genes are TRBV12-3 or TRBV12-4 and TRBJ2-3; 10 bases agree with TRBD1. The CDR3 has 16 residues. The junction had 6 bases not matched to a gene; V was cut back by 4 bases and J by 2 bases. The CDR3, as DNA: TGTGCCAGCAGTTACCGGGACAGGGGCCTCACAGATACGCAGTATTTT. Translated: CASSYRDRGLTDTQYF.

In its sample, this clonotype was seen many times. The chain recombines TRBV29-1 with TRBJ2-3, with 11 bases fitting TRBD2. CDR1 is SQVTM and CDR2 is ANQGSEA in the germline V gene. This CDR3 spans 12 amino acids. V was clipped by 7 bases and J by 5 bases; unmatched bases: 2. The CDR3 is CSASGGIDTQYF. The CDR3 DNA reads as TGCAGCGCTAGCGGGGGGATAGATACGCAGTATTTT.

The chain employs TRBV2 and TRBJ2-2; unclear D gene. The CDR3 extends over 12 amino acids. Trimming cost V 5 bases and J 5 bases, with 6 bases left between them. Germline CDR1 and CDR2: SNHLY and FYNNEI. The CDR3 loop reads CASSKRTGELFF. CDR3 in DNA: TGTGCCAGCAGTAAGAGGACCGGGGAGCTGTTTTTT.

This clonotype turned up a few times. This chain uses TRBV10-3 with TRBJ1-1, with D hard to call. The germline CDR1 and CDR2 sequences are ENHRY and SYGVKD. V was shortened by 6 bases and J by 2 bases, with 10 bases between the two germline ends. The CDR3 loop spans 13 amino acids. CDR3 sequence reads: CAIRGGGNTEAFF. CDR3 sequence (DNA): TGTGCCATCAGGGGCGGAGGTAACACTGAAGCTTTCTTT.

This clonotype turned up a few times. This chain connects TRBV7-9 to TRBJ2-1; a weak D match, TRBD1 (6 bases). Deletions cut 0 bases from V and 4 bases from J, with 10 bases between. This CDR3 has 15 residues. Germline CDR1 reads SEHNR; CDR2 reads FQNEAQ (reference sequence). DNA of the CDR3: TGTGCCAGCAGCTTAGCGGGGGCAGGGTACAATGAGCAGTTCTTC. Protein: CASSLAGAGYNEQFF.

This clonotype occurred a few times. The chain recombines TRBV4-3 with TRBJ2-3; TRBD2 matches at 9 bases. Per germline, CDR1 LGHNA and CDR2 YSLEER. The CDR3 spans 18 residues. V shed 1 base and J 0 bases; nucleotides not matched to a gene: 8. CDR3 coding DNA: TGCGCCAGCAGCCAAGGGTGGCGGGGGGGCCTGAGCACAGATACGCAGTATTTT. Its translation: CASSQGWRGGLSTDTQYF.